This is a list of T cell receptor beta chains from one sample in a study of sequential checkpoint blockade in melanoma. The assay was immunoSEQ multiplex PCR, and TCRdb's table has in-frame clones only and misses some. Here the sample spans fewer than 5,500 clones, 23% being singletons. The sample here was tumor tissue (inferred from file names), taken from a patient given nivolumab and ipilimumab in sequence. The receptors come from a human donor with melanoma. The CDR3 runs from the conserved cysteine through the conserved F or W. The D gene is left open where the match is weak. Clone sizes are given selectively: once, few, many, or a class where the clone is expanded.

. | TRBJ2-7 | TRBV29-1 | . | CSVGLDNSYEQYF | TGCAGCGTTGGGTTGGACAACTCCTACGAGCAGTACTTC
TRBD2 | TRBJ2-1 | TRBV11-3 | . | CASSFRTSGGKRDEQFF | TGTGCCAGCAGCTTCAGGACTAGCGGGGGTAAAAGGGACGAGCAGTTCTTC
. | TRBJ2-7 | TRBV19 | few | CASSLPLGWNEQYF | TGTGCCAGTAGTCTCCCCCTGGGGTGGAACGAGCAGTACTTC
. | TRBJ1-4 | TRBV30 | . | CAWSLTGPNEKLFF | TGTGCCTGGAGTTTAACCGGGCCTAATGAAAAACTGTTTTTT
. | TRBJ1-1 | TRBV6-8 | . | CASSYQNTEAFF | TGTGCCAGCAGTTACCAAAACACTGAAGCTTTCTTT
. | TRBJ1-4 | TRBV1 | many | CASSPFPGTPHEKLFF | TGCGCCAGCAGCCCCTTCCCCGGGACACCGCATGAAAAACTGTTTTTT
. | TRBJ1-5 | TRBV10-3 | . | CAISESEMEPQHF | TGTGCCATCAGTGAGTCCGAGATGGAGCCCCAGCATTTT
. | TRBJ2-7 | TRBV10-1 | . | CASSEGGRSYEQYF | TGCGCCAGCAGTGAGGGCGGCCGCTCCTACGAGCAGTACTTC
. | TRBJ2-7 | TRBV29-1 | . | CSVDRGANSYEQYF | TGCAGCGTTGATCGGGGGGCGAACTCCTACGAGCAGTACTTC
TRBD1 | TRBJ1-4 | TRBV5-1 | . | CASSLAWDRGETTNEKLFF | TGCGCCAGCAGCTTGGCCTGGGACAGGGGCGAAACAACTAATGAAAAACTGTTTTTT
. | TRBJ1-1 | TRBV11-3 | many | CASSPRLMNTEAFF | TGTGCCAGCAGCCCGAGGTTAATGAACACTGAAGCTTTCTTT
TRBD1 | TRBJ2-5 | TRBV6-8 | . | CASSDRGRGYQETQYF | TGTGCCAGCAGTGACAGGGGGCGCGGGTACCAAGAGACCCAGTACTTC
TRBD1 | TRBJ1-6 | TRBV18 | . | CASSNRDRVKGSPLHF | TGTGCCAGCTCAAACCGGGACAGGGTAAAGGGTTCACCCCTCCACTTT
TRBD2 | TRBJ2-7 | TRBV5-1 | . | CASSLLAGGSSYEQYF | TGCGCCAGCAGCTTGCTAGCGGGGGGGAGCTCCTACGAGCAGTACTTC
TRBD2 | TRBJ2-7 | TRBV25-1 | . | CASGPSGPTYEQYF | TGTGCCAGCGGCCCTAGCGGGCCCACCTACGAGCAGTACTTC
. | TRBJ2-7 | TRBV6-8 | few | CAISLGGVGEQYF | TGTGCCATCAGTTTGGGGGGTGTGGGTGAGCAGTACTTC
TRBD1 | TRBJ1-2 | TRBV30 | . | CAWNGQGRGYGYTF | TGTGCCTGGAACGGACAGGGAAGGGGCTATGGCTACACCTTC
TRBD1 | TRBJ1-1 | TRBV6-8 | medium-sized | CASNQGDTEAFF | TGTGCCAGCAACCAGGGGGACACTGAAGCTTTCTTT
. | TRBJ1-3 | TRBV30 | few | CAWSVRGNTIYF | TGTGCCTGGAGTGTACGCGGAAACACCATATATTTT
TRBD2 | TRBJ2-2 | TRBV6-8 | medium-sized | CASSLTSGSANTGELFF | TGTGCCAGCAGTCTGACTAGCGGGAGCGCGAACACCGGGGAGCTGTTTTTT
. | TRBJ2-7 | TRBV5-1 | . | CASSLGGGSSYEQYF | TGCGCCAGCAGCTTAGGTGGGGGGAGCTCCTACGAGCAGTACTTC
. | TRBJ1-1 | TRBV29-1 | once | CSVEYPTALSGRTEAFF | TGCAGCGTTGAATATCCGACAGCACTTTCAGGACGCACTGAAGCTTTCTTT